These T cell receptor beta chains were read from a single sample in a study of OX40 agonist ivuxolimab in advanced cancers. Assay used: immunoSEQ multiplex PCR; TCRdb lists only in-frame clones, some missing. The sample gives 45,000 to 55,000 clones, just over 85% of which show up once; less than 3.5% is in the top ten. The input for sequencing was CD4+ or CD8+ T cells sorted from blood, taken in a trial of the OX40 agonist ivuxolimab. These receptors came from an adult with an advanced solid tumor such as melanoma, head and neck, liver or kidney cancer. Each CDR3 is given with its conserved first and last residue. D genes are given only for firm matches.

length | V | D | CDR3
15 | TRBV11-3 | . | CASSLDGTRTDTQYF
15 | TRBV19 | . | CASNPRGRRNTEAFF
14 | TRBV7-9 | TRBD1 | CASSKDRVTGELFF
13 | TRBV11-3 | TRBD1 | CASSAGQLYGYTF
15 | TRBV18 | TRBD1 | CASSPQGASAYEQYF
15 | TRBV6-6 | TRBD1 | CASRDRGLEGQPQHF
13 | TRBV6-4 | . | CASSEAADREQFF
14 | TRBV27 | . | CASSVRGSTGELFF
13 | TRBV2 | . | CASSAAAAYEQYF
15 | TRBV30 | . | CAWSVMGGPIYEQYF
15 | TRBV9 | . | CASSIPDLGGTEAFF
18 | TRBV5-1 | TRBD1 | CARIPGQKSEGSDQPQHF
15 | TRBV7-9 | . | CASSFQGGYTGELFF
13 | TRBV19 | . | CASSMLQEETQYF
14 | TRBV2 | . | CASSEPLRPDTQYF
13 | TRBV6-5 | . | CASRPVLYSEQFF
12 | TRBV28 | . | CASSLDKAEAFF
17 | TRBV7-6 | TRBD1 | CASSSRQGLSQTDTQYF
14 | TRBV28 | TRBD1 | CASSSGQPTYEQYF
13 | TRBV10-3 | . | CAIGEGFSNEQFF
11 | TRBV29-1 | . | CSVNRVNEQFF
13 | TRBV19 | . | CASSIERVTEAFF
12 | TRBV5-1 | . | CASSLSTDTQYF
17 | TRBV7-8 | TRBD1 | CASSLVGGQGAHQPQHF
14 | TRBV11-2 | TRBD1 | CASSLVDRGYGYTF
17 | TRBV10-3 | . | CAISESPKEGGNTEAFF
13 | TRBV27 | . | CASSWGAPWEQYF
13 | TRBV28 | . | CASSFPQAGQAFF
15 | TRBV11-2 | TRBD1 | CASSKRDRPLYGYTF
16 | TRBV11-2 | . | CASSLASRSSGNTIYF